Judged by abundance, the clone carrying this TCR beta chain is medium-sized. Its antigen is still unknown. Found in a library prepared for alpha chains, this beta chain is an off-target read, and its abundance has little meaning. Each CDR3 protein gets one entry after TCRdb re-called the 5' RACE reads with MiXCR. Of fewer than 7,000 distinct CDR3 sequences listed, roughly 7.1% are singletons. This sample was taken from a study of spatial heterogeneity in lung cancer. Overall study context: There was a strong correlation between the counts of TCR transcripts measured in tumor regions and a T cell transcriptional module score that was calculated from matched bulk RNA-seq.

As for time point: sample taken at primary tumor resection. Unsorted whole RNA of tumor, nontumor lung or frozen PBMC was sequenced. General study results and limits: In tumors, expanded intratumoral alpha and beta TCR counts tracked mutation counts.

The sequence was collected from a female donor with early-stage non-small cell lung cancer. The specimen comprised lung tumor tissue, sampled at surgery.

CDR3: CASRPGQGGGYTF. CDR3 in DNA: TGTGCCAGCAGGCCCGGACAGGGCGGTGGCTACACCTTC. The J gene is TRBJ1-2, the V gene TRBV6-5, with 8 nucleotides matching TRBD1. The CDR3 sequence is 13 residues long. Germline-derived CDR1 and CDR2 are MNHEY and SVGAGI. Trimming cost V 6 bases and J 7 bases; bases outside gene matches: 7.